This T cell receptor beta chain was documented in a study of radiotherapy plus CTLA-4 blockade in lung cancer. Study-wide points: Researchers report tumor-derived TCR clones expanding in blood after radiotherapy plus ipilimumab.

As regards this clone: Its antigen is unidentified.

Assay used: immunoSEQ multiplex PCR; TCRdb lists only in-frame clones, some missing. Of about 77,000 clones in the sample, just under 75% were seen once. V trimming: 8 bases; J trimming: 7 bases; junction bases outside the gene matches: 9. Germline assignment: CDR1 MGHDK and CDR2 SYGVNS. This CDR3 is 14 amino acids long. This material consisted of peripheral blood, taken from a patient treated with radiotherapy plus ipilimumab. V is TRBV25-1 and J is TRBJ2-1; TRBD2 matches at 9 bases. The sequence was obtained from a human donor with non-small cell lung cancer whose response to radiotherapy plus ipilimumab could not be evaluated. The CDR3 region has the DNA TGTGCCAGCGCATTAGCGGGAGATCGGAATGAGCAGTTCTTC. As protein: CASALAGDRNEQFF.